This T cell receptor beta chain emerged from a study of T cell clonotyping in hematopoietic cell transplantation. Libraries were prepared by immunoSEQ multiplex PCR; TCRdb keeps only in-frame clonotypes and omits some of them. Among some 9,900 clones listed, roughly 71% were seen once. Deletions cut 0 bases from V and 10 bases from J, with 10 bases between. Germline V gives CDR1 SGHRS, CDR2 YFSETQ. The CDR3 totals 12 residues. Blood collection times were about day -28 and days 30, 100, 180 posttransplant. This sequence originates from a female patient aged 40-49 years who had an allogeneic stem cell transplant from a related donor, so T cells may come from the graft donor. Some clones in this sample may be carry-over from other donors' samples. The sequencing used PBMCs, collected 30 days after allogeneic stem cell transplant. The rearrangement links TRBV5-1 to TRBJ1-1; D call uncertain. CDR3 loop: CASSLDGDRAFF. CDR3 coding DNA: TGCGCCAGCAGCTTGGACGGGGATCGAGCTTTCTTT.